Below, 18 T cell receptor beta chains from the same sample are listed, as sequenced in a study of blood T cell repertoires in COVID-19 (dated by TCRdb to the early 2020s). The library was built by means of the immunoSEQ multiplex PCR assay. TCRdb's version of the immuneACCESS table is confined to in-frame rearrangements and falls short of the full clone set. An unresolved V gene accounts for under half of the shortfall where checked; the remainder is of unknown origin. This sample holds about 230,000 clones; more than 65% were observed only once. The ten top clones hold around 2.4% of the sample. Sequenced sample: peripheral blood. All receptors come from a man between 40 and 49 years old who had recovered from COVID-19.

The chain joins TRBV7-2 to TRBJ2-1; D gene unclear. Trimming removed 4 bases at V and 3 bases at J, with 7 bases between. CDR3 size: 13 residues. Germline lookup yields CDR1 SGHTA and CDR2 FQGNSA. The CDR3 DNA reads as TGTGCCAGCAGCTATTCTAGCTACAATGAGCAGTTCTTC. Its translation: CASSYSSYNEQFF. The full variable domain, with the rest looked up from reference TRBV7-2 and TRBJ2-1, is GAGVSQSPSNKVTEKGKDVELRCDPISGHTALYWYRQSLGQGLEFLIYFQGNSAPDKSGLPSDRFSAERTGGSVSTLTIQRTQQEDSAVYLCASSYSSYNEQFFGPGTRLTVL.

The chain carries TRBV7-9 and TRBJ2-3; 12 nucleotides line up with TRBD2. Germline-derived CDR1 and CDR2 are SEHNR and FQNEAQ (reference sequence). The CDR3 loop spans 17 amino acids. V trimming: 1 base; J trimming: 0 bases; junction bases outside the gene matches: 2. The DNA of the CDR3 is TGTGCCAGCAGCTTAGACGGACTAGCGGGGAGCACAGATACGCAGTATTTT. This translates into CASSLDGLAGSTDTQYF.

The chain couples TRBV5-1 to TRBJ2-6; no reliable D call. V lost 4 bases and J lost 0, with 8 bases in between. Germline-derived CDR1 and CDR2 are SGHRS and YFSETQ. The CDR3 length is 15 residues. The CDR3 nucleotides are TGCGCCAGCAGCCCGGGTAACTCTGGGGCCAACGTCCTGACTTTC. Translation gives CASSPGNSGANVLTF. Together with reference TRBV5-1 and TRBJ2-6, the CDR3 gives the full variable domain: KAGVTQTPRYLIKTRGQQVTLSCSPISGHRSVSWYQQTPGQGLQFLFEYFSETQRNKGNFPGRFSGRQFSNSRSEMNVSTLELGDSALYLCASSPGNSGANVLTFGAGSRLTVL.

The chain recombines TRBV7-2 with TRBJ1-1; tentative D call: TRBD1 (6 bases). The CDR3 has 16 amino acids. V was pared by 4 bases and J by 1 base, with 16 bases between. CDR1 and CDR2 from the germline V gene are SGHTA and FQGNSA. The CDR3, as DNA: TGTGCCAGCAGCTCAACAGGGTGGGTAAGGAACACTGAAGCTTTCTTT. Protein: CASSSTGWVRNTEAFF.

The gene calls are TRBV19 and TRBJ1-2, with TRBD1 matching over 8 bases. The CDR3 contains 15 residues. V shed 9 bases and J 5 bases; nucleotides not matched to a gene: 14. Germline CDR1 reads LNHDA; CDR2 reads SQIVND (reference sequence). CDR3 nucleotide sequence: TGTGCCAGCAAATTATGGACAGGGCAAGGGTATGGCTACACCTTC. It is translated as CASKLWTGQGYGYTF.

J is TRBJ2-3 and V is TRBV27, with 8 bases matching TRBD2. Germline V gene lookup returns CDR1 MNHEY and CDR2 SMNVEV (reference sequence). The CDR3 is 14 amino acids. The V segment lost 1 base and the J segment 6 bases; nucleotides outside the gene matches: 3. CDR3 sequence: CASSLWGGRDTQYF. For the CDR3, the DNA is TGTGCCAGCAGTTTATGGGGCGGGAGGGATACGCAGTATTTT.

Concerning this clone itself: The same CDR3 is also encoded by other DNA sequences in this sample. The chain joins TRBV7-2 to TRBJ1-1; D unresolved. There are 13 residues in the CDR3. Germline V gives CDR1 SGHTA, CDR2 FQGNSA. V dropped 3 bases and J dropped 1 base, with 6 bases sitting between them. The CDR3 reads CASSLGRNTEAFF. The CDR3 bases are TGTGCCAGCAGCTTGGGCAGGAACACTGAAGCTTTCTTT.

V and J are TRBV18 and TRBJ2-7; tentatively, D is TRBD1 (6 bases). Trimming left V 6 bases short and J 2 bases short, with 14 bases between. The germline gives CDR1 KGHSH, CDR2 LQKENI. The CDR3 is made up of 14 amino acids. The CDR3 region has the DNA TGTGCCAGCTCCCCGGACAGCAGAGCCTACGAGCAGTACTTC. Translating it yields CASSPDSRAYEQYF. Based on the CDR3 plus reference TRBV18 and TRBJ2-7, the full variable domain is NAGVMQNPRHLVRRRGQEARLRCSPMKGHSHVYWYRQLPEEGLKFMVYLQKENIIDESGMPKERFSAEFPKEGPSILRIQQVVRGDSAAYFCASSPDSRAYEQYFGPGTRLTVT.

The chain combines TRBV7-2 with TRBJ2-7, with 7 bases identical to TRBD2. This CDR3 region has 15 residues. V was pared by 2 bases and J by 7 bases, with 11 bases of the junction left unmatched. In germline, CDR1 is SGHTA, CDR2 FQGNSA. The CDR3 DNA reads as TGTGCCAGCAGCTTAAATGGCGGGGGAGGTGGGGAGCAGTACTTC. This translates into CASSLNGGGGGEQYF.

V is TRBV5-4 and J is TRBJ2-1; 9 positions agree with TRBD2. In germline, CDR1 is SGHNT, CDR2 YYREEE (reference sequence). This CDR3 spans 14 amino acids. V shed 2 bases, J shed 9 bases, and the junction held 6 bases outside the gene matches. The CDR3 nucleotides read TGTGCCAGCAGCTTTCGAGCGGGAGGATCTGAGCAGTTCTTC. It translates to CASSFRAGGSEQFF.

V gene TRBV11-2 combines with J gene TRBJ2-5; 10 nucleotides line up with TRBD1. Germline V gene data show CDR1 as SGHAT and CDR2 as FQNNGV. The J segment lost 5 bases and the V segment lost 5 bases, leaving 5 bases of the junction unmatched. The CDR3 runs 14 residues. CDR3 sequence (DNA): TGTGCCAGCAGCCTGACAGGGGGCATGGAGACCCAGTACTTC. It specifies CASSLTGGMETQYF.

The rearrangement uses TRBV7-9 and TRBJ2-1; 11 nucleotides agree with TRBD2. This CDR3 region has 16 residues. V trimming: 7 bases; J trimming: 2 bases; junction bases outside the gene matches: 7. The germline CDR1 and CDR2 sequences are SEHNR and FQNEAQ (reference sequence). CDR3 in amino acids: CASTYSTSGTYNEQFF. Written as DNA, the CDR3 is TGTGCCAGCACCTACTCGACTAGCGGGACCTACAATGAGCAGTTCTTC.

The genes are TRBV7-9 and TRBJ2-1, with a possible D match to TRBD2 (6 bases). The CDR3 has 16 amino acids. In germline, CDR1 is SEHNR, CDR2 FQNEAQ (reference sequence). V was pared by 1 base and J by 7 bases, with 17 bases between. CDR3 protein: CASSLVGRAGGNEQFF. The CDR3 bases are TGTGCCAGCAGCTTAGTAGGCAGGGCCGGGGGTAATGAGCAGTTCTTC. The variable domain in full, with the rest retrieved from reference TRBV7-9 and TRBJ2-1, is DTGVSQNPRHKITKRGQNVTFRCDPISEHNRLYWYRQTLGQGPEFLTYFQNEAQLEKSRLLSDRFSAERPKGSFSTLEIQRTEQGDSAMYLCASSLVGRAGGNEQFFGPGTRLTVL.

A note on this clone: The junction does not match germline at one end; this may be a read error. The V and J genes are TRBV7-7 and TRBJ2-2; 8 nucleotides match TRBD2. Germline CDR1 is SSHAT and CDR2 is FNYEAQ (reference sequence). The CDR3 is 17 amino acids. In nucleotides, the CDR3 is TGTGCTAGCAGCTACCGGGCGGGGGGTACGAACACCGGGGAGCTGTTTTTT. This translates into CASSYRAGGTNTGELFF.

The chain couples TRBV4-3 to TRBJ2-1; no clear D gene. The germline V and J ends were trimmed by 4 bases and 3 bases, with 16 bases remaining between them. This CDR3 has 16 amino acids. Per the germline V gene, CDR1 is LGHNA and CDR2 is YSLEER. This CDR3 reads CASSLIDTAVYNEQFF. CDR3 bases: TGCGCCAGCAGCCTTATCGACACCGCTGTCTACAATGAGCAGTTCTTC.

The J gene is TRBJ2-7, the V gene TRBV28; 10 bases fit TRBD2. The germline gives CDR1 MDHEN, CDR2 SYDVKM. CDR3 length equals 14 residues. V dropped 6 bases and J dropped 0; count of bases not matched to a gene: 2. The CDR3 coding sequence is TGTGCCAGCAGGTCTAGCGGGGGCTCCTACGAGCAGTACTTC. Translated, it gives CASRSSGGSYEQYF.

The table lists this clone with a few counts. This sequence joins TRBV12-5 and TRBJ1-1, with D perhaps TRBD1 (5 bases). The CDR3 runs 14 residues. Germline V gives CDR1 LGHNT, CDR2 FRNRAP. Trimming removed 3 bases from V and 5 bases from J, with 13 bases in between. In nucleotides, the CDR3 is TGTGCTAGTGGTTTAGGGGTGCGAAGGACTGAAGCTTTCTTT. It codes for CASGLGVRRTEAFF.

The rearrangement uses TRBV30 and TRBJ2-7, with a possible D match to TRBD1 (6 bases). The germline V gene encodes CDR1 GTSNPN and CDR2 SVGIG (reference sequence). The V end was cut by 0 bases, the J end by 1 base, with 10 bases between. The CDR3 is 14 amino acids. The CDR3 sequence is CAWSVDRGSYEQYF. CDR3 nucleotides: TGTGCCTGGAGTGTGGATAGGGGGTCCTACGAGCAGTACTTC.